The following is a TCR beta chain sequence with its context. Its specificity is unknown. CDR3 size: 15 residues. Germline V gene sequence: CDR1 MGHRA, CDR2 YSYEKL. The ends were cut back, 1 base at V and 4 bases at J, with 13 bases in the middle. The treatment here: some 20 received Ad26.COV2.S at low or high dose, single or two shots; about 5 received placebo; per-sample allocation not given. On day 63 after the first injection, vaccine and placebo recipients gave samples. TCRdb's copy holds only in-frame clones and misses some; the assay was immunoSEQ multiplex PCR. The table records roughly 420,000 clones, around 89% of them present only once. The sample originates from a study of Ad26.COV2.S vaccination and SARS-CoV-2 variants. Turning to the study itself: Each vaccinee took Ad26.COV2.S intramuscularly, once or twice 56 days apart.

Overall study results and limits: The breadth of spike-specific CD8+ and CD4+ T cell responses after vaccination was reportedly substantial.

The sample here was peripheral blood, taken in a trial of Ad26.COV2.S vaccine versus placebo. The receptor was derived from a person aged 18-60 years who received the Ad26.COV2.S COVID-19 vaccine or a placebo. The chain combines TRBV4-1 with TRBJ1-2, with D possibly matching TRBD1 (6 bases). CDR3 DNA: TGCGCCAGCAGCCAAGGGAGGGGGGGCCGCTATGGCTACACCTTC. Protein sequence: CASSQGRGGRYGYTF.